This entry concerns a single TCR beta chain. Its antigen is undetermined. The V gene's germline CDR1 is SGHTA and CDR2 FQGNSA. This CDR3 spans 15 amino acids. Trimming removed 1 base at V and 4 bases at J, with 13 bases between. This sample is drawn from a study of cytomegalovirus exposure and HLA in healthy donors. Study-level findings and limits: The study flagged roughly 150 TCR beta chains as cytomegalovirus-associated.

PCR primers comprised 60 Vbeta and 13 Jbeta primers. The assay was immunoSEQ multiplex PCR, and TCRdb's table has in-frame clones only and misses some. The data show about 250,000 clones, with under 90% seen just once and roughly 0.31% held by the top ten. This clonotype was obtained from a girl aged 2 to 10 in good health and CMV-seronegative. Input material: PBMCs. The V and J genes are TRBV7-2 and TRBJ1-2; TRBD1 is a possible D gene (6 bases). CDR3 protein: CASSLGGPTIYGYTF. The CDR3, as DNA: TGTGCCAGCAGCTTAGGGGGGCCTACCATCTATGGCTACACCTTC.